This entry describes one TCR beta chain. Its target is unknown. Clones were read by immunoSEQ multiplex PCR, and TCRdb kept only the in-frame ones, dropping some. The sample shows 95,000 to 110,000 clones, roughly 87% of them seen only once. The data belong to a study of graft-versus-host responses after intestinal transplantation. Turning to the study itself: All recipients were transplanted with multivisceral, liver-intestinal, or isolated intestinal grafts. Once they had received anti-thymocyte globulin induction, all recipients took tacrolimus and steroids for around 3 years. Study-wide results and limits: Peak levels of circulating GvH clones tracked with early post-transplant HvG declines.

The sample was unstimulated CD4+ T cells sorted from spleen or lymph node cells, taken before transplant. The TCR comes from a human donor who was the organ donor for an intestinal transplant.

The CDR3 nucleotides are TGTGCCAGCAGCGTAGATGGCGAGCCAGCCAAAAACATTCAGTACTTC. It encodes CASSVDGEPAKNIQYF. The V call is TRBV9, the J call TRBJ2-4; D is undetermined. Germline CDR1 SGDLS, CDR2 YYNGEE. The CDR3 runs 16 residues. V gave up 0 bases and J gave up 0 bases, with 10 bases separating them.